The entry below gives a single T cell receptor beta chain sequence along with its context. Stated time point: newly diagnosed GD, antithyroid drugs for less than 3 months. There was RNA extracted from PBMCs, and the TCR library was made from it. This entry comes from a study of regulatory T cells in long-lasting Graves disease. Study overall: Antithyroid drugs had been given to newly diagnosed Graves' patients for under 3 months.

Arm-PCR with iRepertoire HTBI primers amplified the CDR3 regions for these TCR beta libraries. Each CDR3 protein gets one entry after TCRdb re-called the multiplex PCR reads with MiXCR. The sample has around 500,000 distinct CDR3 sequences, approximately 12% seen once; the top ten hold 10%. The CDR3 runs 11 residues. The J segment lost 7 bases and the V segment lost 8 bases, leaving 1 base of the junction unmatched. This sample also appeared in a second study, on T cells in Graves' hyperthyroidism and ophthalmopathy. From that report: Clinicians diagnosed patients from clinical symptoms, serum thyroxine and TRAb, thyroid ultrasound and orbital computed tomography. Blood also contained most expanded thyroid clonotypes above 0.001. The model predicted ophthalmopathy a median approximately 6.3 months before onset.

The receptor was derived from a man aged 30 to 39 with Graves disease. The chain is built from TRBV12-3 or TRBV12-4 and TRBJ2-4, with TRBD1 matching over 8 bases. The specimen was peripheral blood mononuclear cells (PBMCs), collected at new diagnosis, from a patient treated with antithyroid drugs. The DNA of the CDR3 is TGTGCCAGCCGGGACAGGAACATTCAGTACTTC. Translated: CASRDRNIQYF.